This T cell receptor (beta chain) was identified in a study of CD8 T cells in Susac syndrome (dated by TCRdb to the late 2010s). In the study overall: Repertoire sequencing was used to test whether CD8+ T cell activation and differentiation in Susac syndrome was antigen driven. Clonality of the CD8+ T cell repertoire was compared between roughly eleven healthy donors, around 14 Susac syndrome patients and around 16 multiple sclerosis patients. On the study overall, not on this receptor specifically: The number of individuals in the TCR sequencing and HLA analysis was recognized as being relatively small.

Peripheral blood CD8+ and CD4+ T cells from healthy donors, Susac syndrome patients and multiple sclerosis patients were profiled by high-throughput TCR beta sequencing. Treatment-naive patients with stable or active relapsing-remitting disease fulfilling revised McDonald criteria were used as multiple sclerosis controls. CD8+ TEMRA cells were enriched by FACS, while bulk CD8+ and CD4+ T cells were purified by magnetic negative isolation. Blood was collected in EDTA tubes and processed within 24 hours, with PBMCs isolated through density gradient centrifugation. PBMCs intended for TCR sequencing were cryopreserved in liquid nitrogen and were subsequently thawed in a 37 degrees C water bath. The sorted or isolated CD4+, CD8+ and CD8+ TEMRA cells had a purity of 90% or higher. Regarding this clonotype: Its antigen remains unidentified. No base quality values were provided; no much bigger clone lies one nucleotide off.

RNA was extracted using the RNeasy kit, and about 0.45 to 1 ug of the RNA was reverse transcribed with random hexamers. TCR beta CDR3 regions were amplified with the immunoSEQ multiplex PCR assay covering 54 Vbeta and 13 Jbeta segments. To correct PCR amplification bias, a synthetic template baseline was used for both primer optimization and computational correction. In the source study's methods: Reads were annotated to V, D and J genes per IMGT and analyzed with immunoSEQ Analyzer, keeping only productive sequences. Clonality was computed as one minus Shannon entropy normalized by log2 of the number of productive unique sequences. For each patient and control, public and private clones were evaluated among the 100 most prevalent clones. Clones were defined as Susac-specific if absent from the healthy and MS cohorts, from around 1,100 published viral clones and from other ImmuneACCESS disease sequences. The public reads were reprocessed in TCRdb via fastp at Q25 and MiXCR, keeping in-frame beta chains. Identical CDR3 protein sequences are pooled into one entry, listed with their most common genes and DNA. The V and J calls and clone size come from TCRdb's table, not from the authors' own analysis. For this sample there are 130,000 or so distinct CDR3 sequences; around 75% appear just once. The top ten clones comprise more than 0.5% of the sample.

Counted from cysteine to phenylalanine, this CDR3 has 15 amino acids. Just CDR3 DNA is preserved here, 45 bases in frame from base 1. V loses 6 bases, J loses 5 bases, and the germline ends lie 17 bases apart. Looking up the germline V gene (reference sequence) yields CDR1 SGHNT and CDR2 YYREEE. This receptor was obtained from a human donor with multiple sclerosis. The V gene is TRBV5-4 and the J gene is TRBJ2-2; TRBD2 is possibly the D segment (5 matching bases). Sequencing input: CD8+ T cells from PBMCs. The nucleotide sequence is TGTGCCAGCAACCTGGATCTACCGGGGACCGGGGAGCTGTTTTTT. Translated, this gives CASNLDLPGTGELFF.